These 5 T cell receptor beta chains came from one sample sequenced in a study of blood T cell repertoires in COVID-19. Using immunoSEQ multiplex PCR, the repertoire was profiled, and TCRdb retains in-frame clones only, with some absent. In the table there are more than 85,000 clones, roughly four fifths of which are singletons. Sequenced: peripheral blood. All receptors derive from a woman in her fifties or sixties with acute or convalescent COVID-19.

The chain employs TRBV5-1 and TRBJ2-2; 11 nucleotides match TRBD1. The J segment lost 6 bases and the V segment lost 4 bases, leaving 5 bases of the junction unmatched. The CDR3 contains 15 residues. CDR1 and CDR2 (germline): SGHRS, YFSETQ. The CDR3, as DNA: TGCGCCAGCAGCGGGACAGGGGGACCTTCCGGGGAGCTGTTTTTT. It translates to CASSGTGGPSGELFF.

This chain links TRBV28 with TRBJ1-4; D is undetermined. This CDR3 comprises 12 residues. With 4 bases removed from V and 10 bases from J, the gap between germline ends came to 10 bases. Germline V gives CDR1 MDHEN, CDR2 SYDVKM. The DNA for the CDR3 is TGTGCCAGCAGTTCGAGCGTTGGAAAACTGTTTTTT. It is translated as CASSSSVGKLFF.

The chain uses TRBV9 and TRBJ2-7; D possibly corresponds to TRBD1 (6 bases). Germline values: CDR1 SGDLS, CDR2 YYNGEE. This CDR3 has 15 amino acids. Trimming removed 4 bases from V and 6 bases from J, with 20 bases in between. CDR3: CASSFQPTGFSEQYF. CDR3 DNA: TGTGCCAGCAGCTTTCAACCAACAGGGTTTTCCGAGCAGTACTTC.

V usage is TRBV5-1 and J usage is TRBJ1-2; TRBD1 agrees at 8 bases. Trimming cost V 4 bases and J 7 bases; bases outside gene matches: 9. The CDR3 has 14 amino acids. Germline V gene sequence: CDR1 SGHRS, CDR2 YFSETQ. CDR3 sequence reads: CASSGDKTGVGYTF. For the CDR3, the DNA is TGCGCCAGCAGCGGGGACAAGACAGGGGTTGGCTACACCTTC.

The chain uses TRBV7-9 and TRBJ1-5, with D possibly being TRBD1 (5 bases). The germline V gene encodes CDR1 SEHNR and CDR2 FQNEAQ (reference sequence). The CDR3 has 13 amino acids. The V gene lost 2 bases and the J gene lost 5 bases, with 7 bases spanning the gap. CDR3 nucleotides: TGTGCCAGCAGCTTATCCAGGGATCAGCCCCAGCATTTT. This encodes CASSLSRDQPQHF. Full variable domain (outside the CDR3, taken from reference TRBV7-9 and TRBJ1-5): DTGVSQNPRHKITKRGQNVTFRCDPISEHNRLYWYRQTLGQGPEFLTYFQNEAQLEKSRLLSDRFSAERPKGSFSTLEIQRTEQGDSAMYLCASSLSRDQPQHFGDGTRLSIL.